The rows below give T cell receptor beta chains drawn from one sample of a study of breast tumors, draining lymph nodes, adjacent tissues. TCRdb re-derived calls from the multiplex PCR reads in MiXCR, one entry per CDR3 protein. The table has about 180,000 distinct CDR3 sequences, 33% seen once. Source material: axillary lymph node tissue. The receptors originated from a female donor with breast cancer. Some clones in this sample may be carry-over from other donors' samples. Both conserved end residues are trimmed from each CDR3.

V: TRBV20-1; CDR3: SARDKGRVYEQY
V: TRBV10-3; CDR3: AISFTGGGIEAF
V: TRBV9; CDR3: ASSVGSGSYNEPF
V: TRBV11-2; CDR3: ASSLDLRPFQETQY
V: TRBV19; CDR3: ASSAEGQPLAKNIQY
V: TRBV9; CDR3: ASSSRDYRETQY
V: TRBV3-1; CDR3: ASSRQGQETQY
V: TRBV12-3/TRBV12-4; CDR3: ASSPGLAGEGAGELF
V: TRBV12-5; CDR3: ASGSTIWGYT
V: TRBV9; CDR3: ASSVSFKGETQY
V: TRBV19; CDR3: ASTKGGTGVFEAF
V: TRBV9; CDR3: ASSLGSDSSYNEQF
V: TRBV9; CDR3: ASSVRAQTDTQY
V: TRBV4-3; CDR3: ASSQDGAGRANEQY
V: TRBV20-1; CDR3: SARDPLTYNEQF
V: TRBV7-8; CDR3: ASSTEDLLTEAF
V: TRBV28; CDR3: ASSLRHFHGYT
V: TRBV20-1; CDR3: SARIAAANTGDHYGYT
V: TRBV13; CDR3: ASSLGTGSNYGYT
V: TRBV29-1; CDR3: SIRNPLLAAPDTRY
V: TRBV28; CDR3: ASRTTGILYGYT
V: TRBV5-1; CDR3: ASSLMLAGGLYNEQF
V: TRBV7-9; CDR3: AGSLRPDYGYT
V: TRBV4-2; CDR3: ASSQEFFGLSYNSPLH
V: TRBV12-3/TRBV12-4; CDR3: ASSPQGPGGSGYT
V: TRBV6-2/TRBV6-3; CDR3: ASSPRFWTLMSNYGYT
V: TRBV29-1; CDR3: SAPQGSYEQY
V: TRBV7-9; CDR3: ASGPGGDVTQY
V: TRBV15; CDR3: ATSRDPQGVSYEQY
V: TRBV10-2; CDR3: ASSKGGANTEAF
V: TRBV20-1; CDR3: SATFRDRDSERY
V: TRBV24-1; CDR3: ATSDHAYGYT